The rows below give T cell receptor beta chains drawn from one sample of a study of T cells expressing NK-cell markers. TCRdb reanalyzed the 5' RACE reads and collapses them to one entry per CDR3 protein, without DNA. This sample's table reports around 260,000 distinct CDR3 sequences. The sequenced material came from blood T cells: a sorted CD56 or NKG2C T cell subset, CD4+ or CD8+ T cells, or bulk PBMC T cells (not recorded which). These receptors were obtained from a woman aged 18 to 75 in good health. Each CDR3 is given with its conserved first and last residue.

v_gene	j_gene	CDR3aa
TRBV20-1	TRBJ2-5	CSATPPKLARETQYF
TRBV20-1	TRBJ2-5	CSARGGAVEETQYF
TRBV20-1	TRBJ1-1	CSARDGGRLNTEAFF
TRBV12-3/TRBV12-4	TRBJ1-2	CASKGTEIYGYTF
TRBV20-1	TRBJ1-2	CSAKEAANNYGYTF
TRBV7-2	TRBJ1-5	CASSAGRVTYSNQPQHF
TRBV7-9	TRBJ2-1	CASSNRGNTYNEQFF
TRBV18	TRBJ1-4	CASSPDRVGTNEKLFF
TRBV7-7	TRBJ2-7	CASSFYKTYEQYF
TRBV5-1	TRBJ1-1	CASSLVGTENTEAFF
TRBV5-1	TRBJ2-2	CASSLASGINTGELFF
TRBV4-3	TRBJ2-5	CASSQSFGPGGIRGETQYF
TRBV12-3/TRBV12-4	TRBJ2-2	CASNIGGNTGELFF
TRBV20-1	TRBJ2-7	CSARAGTRGSPSYEQYF
TRBV5-1	TRBJ2-4	CASAGRTLAKNIQYF
TRBV5-1	TRBJ2-7	CASSFGTGVSSYEQYF
TRBV24-1	TRBJ2-2	CATSSSGGSGELFF